One and the same sample provided the 7 T cell receptor beta chains below, sequenced in a study of T cell repertoires in cytomegalovirus infection. TCRdb used MiXCR to reprocess the reads, holding one entry per CDR3 protein. The table lists more than 150,000 distinct CDR3 sequences, roughly 15% of them singletons. The sequencing input was CD8+ T cells from PBMCs. These receptors came from a human donor in good health (CMV status not recorded). Some clones in this sample may be carry-over from other donors' samples.

Only a few counts were recorded for this clonotype. V and J are TRBV29-1 and TRBJ1-2; possible D gene TRBD1, 5 bases. The germline V gene has CDR1 SQVTM and CDR2 ANQGSEA. The CDR3 spans 16 residues. Trimming cost V 1 base and J 7 bases, with 22 bases left between them. DNA of the CDR3: TGCAGCGTTGAAGTCAGGGAAATAGGAGGGGACGGTGGCTACACCTTC. It is translated as CSVEVREIGGDGGYTF. Supplemented by reference TRBV29-1 and TRBJ1-2, the full variable domain reads SAVISQKPSRDICQRGTSLTIQCQVDSQVTMMFWYRQQPGQSLTLIATANQGSEATYESGFVIDKFPISRPNLTFSTLTVSNMSPEDSSIYLCSVEVREIGGDGGYTFGSGTRLTVV.

The chain recombines TRBV7-9 with TRBJ2-1; D may be TRBD1 (5 bases). V lost 5 bases to trimming and J lost 4 bases, with 24 bases between them. This CDR3 has 18 amino acids. The germline gives CDR1 SEHNR, CDR2 FQNEAQ (reference sequence). The CDR3 region has the DNA TGTGCCAGCAGCAAAGTACCCAAGACAGACACTCCGTACAATGAGCAGTTCTTC. Encoded protein: CASSKVPKTDTPYNEQFF.

This chain uses TRBV7-8 with TRBJ2-5; D is perhaps TRBD1 (6 bases). The CDR3 contains 12 residues. Trimming cost V 6 bases and J 7 bases, with 12 bases left between them. Germline lookup yields CDR1 SGHVS and CDR2 FQNEAQ. DNA of the CDR3: TGTGCCAGCAGAAAAGCAGGGGTGACCCAGTACTTC. Encoded protein: CASRKAGVTQYF.

This clonotype has a handful of counts. The chain combines TRBV7-8 with TRBJ2-7; D gene uncertain. This CDR3 contains 13 residues. Trimming left V 1 base short and J 5 bases short, with 9 bases between. Germline lookup yields CDR1 SGHVS and CDR2 FQNEAQ. DNA of the CDR3: TGTGCCAGCAGCTTAGTTGCCTTCCACGAGCAGTACTTC. Translated, it gives CASSLVAFHEQYF. Full variable domain (rest looked up from reference TRBV7-8 and TRBJ2-7): GAGVSQSPRYKVAKRGQDVALRCDPISGHVSLFWYQQALGQGPEFLTYFQNEAQLDKSGLPSDRFFAERPEGSVSTLKIQRTQQEDSAVYLCASSLVAFHEQYFGPGTRLTVT.

The genes are TRBV12-3 or TRBV12-4 and TRBJ2-4; possible D gene TRBD2, 6 bases. The CDR3 is 13 residues long. Deletions cut 6 bases from V and 5 bases from J, with 11 bases between. CDR3 coding DNA: TGTGCCAGCAGCCCGAGGAGGGAAAACATTCAGTACTTC. It specifies CASSPRRENIQYF.

Concerning this clonotype: Likely a read error: the CDR3 ends without its conserved phenylalanine or tryptophan. The chain is built from TRBV6-1 and TRBJ2-1, with TRBD1 as a possible D gene (6 bases). CDR1 MNHNS and CDR2 SASEGT come from the germline V gene. The CDR3 runs 15 residues. The germline V and J ends were trimmed by 6 bases and 0 bases, with 12 bases remaining between them. The chain's CDR3 is CASSDDRSSYNEQFL. In nucleotides, the CDR3 is TGTGCCAGCAGCGATGACAGGAGCTCCTACAATGAGCAGTTCTTG.

V is TRBV29-1 and J is TRBJ2-1; 8 bases fit TRBD2. Germline V CDR1 and CDR2: SQVTM, ANQGSEA. The CDR3 sequence is 13 residues long. The V and J ends lost 6 bases and 5 bases, in that order; junction bases with no gene match: 6. The CDR3 spells CSVDRLANNEQFF. CDR3 in DNA: TGCAGCGTCGACCGACTAGCGAACAATGAGCAGTTCTTC.